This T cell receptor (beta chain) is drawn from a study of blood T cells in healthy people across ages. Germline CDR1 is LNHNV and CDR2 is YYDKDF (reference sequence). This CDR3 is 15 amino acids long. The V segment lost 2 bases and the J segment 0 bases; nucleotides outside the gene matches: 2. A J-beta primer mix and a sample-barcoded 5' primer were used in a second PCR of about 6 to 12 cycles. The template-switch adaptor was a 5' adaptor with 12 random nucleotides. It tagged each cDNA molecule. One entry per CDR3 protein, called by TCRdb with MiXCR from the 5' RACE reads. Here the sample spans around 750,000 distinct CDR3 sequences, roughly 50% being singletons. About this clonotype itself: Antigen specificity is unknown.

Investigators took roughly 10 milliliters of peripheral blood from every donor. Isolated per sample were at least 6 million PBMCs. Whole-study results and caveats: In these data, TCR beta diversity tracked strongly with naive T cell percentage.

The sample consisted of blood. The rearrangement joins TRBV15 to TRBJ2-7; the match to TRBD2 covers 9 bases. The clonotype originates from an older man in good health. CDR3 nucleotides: TGTGCCACCAGCAGAACTAGCGGGCCCTCCTACGAGCAGTACTTC. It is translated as CATSRTSGPSYEQYF.